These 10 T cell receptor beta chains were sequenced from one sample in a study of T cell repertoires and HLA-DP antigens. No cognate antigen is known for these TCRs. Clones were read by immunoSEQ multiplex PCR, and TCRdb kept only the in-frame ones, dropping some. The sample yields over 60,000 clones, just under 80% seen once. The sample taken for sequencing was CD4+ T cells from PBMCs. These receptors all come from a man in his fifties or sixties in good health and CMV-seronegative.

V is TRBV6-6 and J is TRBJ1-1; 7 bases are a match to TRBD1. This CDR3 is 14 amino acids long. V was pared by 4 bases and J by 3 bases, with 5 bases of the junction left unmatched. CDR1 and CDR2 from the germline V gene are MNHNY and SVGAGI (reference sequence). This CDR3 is CASSSPDRHTEAFF. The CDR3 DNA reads TGTGCCAGCAGTTCCCCGGACAGGCACACTGAAGCTTTCTTT.

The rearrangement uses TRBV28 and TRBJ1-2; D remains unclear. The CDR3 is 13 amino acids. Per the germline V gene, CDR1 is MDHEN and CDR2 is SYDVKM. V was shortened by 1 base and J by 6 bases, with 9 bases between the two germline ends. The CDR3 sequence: CASSLSYGNGYTF. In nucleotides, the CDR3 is TGTGCCAGCAGTTTATCGTACGGGAATGGCTACACCTTC.

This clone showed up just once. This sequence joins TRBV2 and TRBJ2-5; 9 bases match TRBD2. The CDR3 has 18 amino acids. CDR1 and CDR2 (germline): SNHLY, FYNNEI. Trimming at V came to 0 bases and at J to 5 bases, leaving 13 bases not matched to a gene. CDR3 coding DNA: TGTGCCAGCAGTGAAGCCTCGGGACTAGCATCTTCGGGGGAGACCCAGTACTTC. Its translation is CASSEASGLASSGETQYF. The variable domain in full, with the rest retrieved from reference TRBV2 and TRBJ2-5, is EPEVTQTPSHQVTQMGQEVILRCVPISNHLYFYWYRQILGQKVEFLVSFYNNEISEKSEIFDDQFSVERPDGSNFTLKIRSTKLEDSAMYFCASSEASGLASSGETQYFGPGTRLLVL.

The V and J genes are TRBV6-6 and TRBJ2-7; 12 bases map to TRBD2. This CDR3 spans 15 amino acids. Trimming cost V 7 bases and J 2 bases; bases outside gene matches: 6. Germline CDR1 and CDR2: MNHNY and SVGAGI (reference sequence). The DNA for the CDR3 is TGTGCCAGCACCAAACTAGCGGGGGGAACCTACGAGCAGTACTTC. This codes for CASTKLAGGTYEQYF.

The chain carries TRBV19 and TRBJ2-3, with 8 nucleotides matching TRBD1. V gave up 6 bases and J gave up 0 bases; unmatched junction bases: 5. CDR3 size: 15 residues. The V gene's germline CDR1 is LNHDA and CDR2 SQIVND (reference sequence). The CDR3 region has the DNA TGTGCCAGTAGCGAGACAGGGGCTAGCACAGATACGCAGTATTTT. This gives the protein CASSETGASTDTQYF. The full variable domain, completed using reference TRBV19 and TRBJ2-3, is DGGITQSPKYLFRKEGQNVTLSCEQNLNHDAMYWYRQDPGQGLRLIYYSQIVNDFQKGDIAEGYSVSREKKESFPLTVTSAQKNPTAFYLCASSETGASTDTQYFGPGTRLTVL.

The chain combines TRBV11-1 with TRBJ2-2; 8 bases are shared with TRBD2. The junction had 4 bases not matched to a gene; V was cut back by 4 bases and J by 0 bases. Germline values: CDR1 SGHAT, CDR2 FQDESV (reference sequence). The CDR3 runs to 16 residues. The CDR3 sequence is CASSSSGSANTGELFF. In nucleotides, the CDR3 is TGTGCCAGCAGCTCAAGCGGGAGTGCGAACACCGGGGAGCTGTTTTTT.

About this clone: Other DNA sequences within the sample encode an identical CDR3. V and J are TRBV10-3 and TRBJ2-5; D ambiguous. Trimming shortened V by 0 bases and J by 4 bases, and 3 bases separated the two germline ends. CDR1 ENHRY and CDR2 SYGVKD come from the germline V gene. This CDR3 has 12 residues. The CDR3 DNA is TGTGCCATCAGTGAGTCTCGAGAGACCCAGTACTTC. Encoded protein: CAISESRETQYF.

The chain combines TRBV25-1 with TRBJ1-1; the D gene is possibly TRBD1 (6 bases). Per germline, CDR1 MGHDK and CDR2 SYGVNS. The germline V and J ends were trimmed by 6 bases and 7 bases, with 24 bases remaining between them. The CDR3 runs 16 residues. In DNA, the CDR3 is TGTGCCAGCAGCGGGAGGGGGGGGCGGGGGCTTGGTGAAGCTTTCTTT. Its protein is CASSGRGGRGLGEAFF.

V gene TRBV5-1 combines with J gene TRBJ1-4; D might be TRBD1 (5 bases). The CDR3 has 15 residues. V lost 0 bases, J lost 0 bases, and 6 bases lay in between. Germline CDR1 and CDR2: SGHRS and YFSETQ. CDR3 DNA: TGCGCCAGCAGCTTGGGGGGACCAACTAATGAAAAACTGTTTTTT. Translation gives CASSLGGPTNEKLFF.

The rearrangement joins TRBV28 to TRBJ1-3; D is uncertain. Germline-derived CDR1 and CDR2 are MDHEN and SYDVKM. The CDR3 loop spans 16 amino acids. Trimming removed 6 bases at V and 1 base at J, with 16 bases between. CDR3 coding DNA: TGTGCCAGCAGCTTCAACGGAGGTCCTTCTGGAAACACCATATATTTT. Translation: CASSFNGGPSGNTIYF.